Listed below are T cell receptor beta chains from one sample, sequenced in a study of monozygotic twins with inflammatory bowel disease. TCRdb re-called the 5' RACE reads, yielding one record per CDR3 amino acid sequence without DNA. The sample holds about 160,000 distinct CDR3 sequences. Material: blood. All receptors derive from a human donor with ulcerative colitis or Crohn's disease, or a healthy co-twin of an affected twin (not recorded which). The CDR3 runs from the conserved cysteine through the conserved F or W. The order of the fields is CDR3 protein, V gene, J gene.

CDR3aa: CSVTTGSNQPQHF
v_gene: TRBV29-1
j_gene: TRBJ1-5

CDR3aa: CASRFSARTATLAGANVLTF
v_gene: TRBV6-2/TRBV6-3
j_gene: TRBJ2-6

CDR3aa: CAIQRGGLGELFF
v_gene: TRBV10-3
j_gene: TRBJ2-2

CDR3aa: CASSPLNRGAEAFF
v_gene: TRBV5-1
j_gene: TRBJ1-1

CDR3aa: CASSLAPRGNEQFF
v_gene: TRBV27
j_gene: TRBJ2-1

CDR3aa: CASRASGNPSYNEQFF
v_gene: TRBV6-1
j_gene: TRBJ2-1

CDR3aa: CASSFIGQGNQPQHF
v_gene: TRBV27
j_gene: TRBJ1-5

CDR3aa: CASTPLAGVTDTQYF
v_gene: TRBV5-1
j_gene: TRBJ2-3

CDR3aa: CSVEEKTGAANTDTQYF
v_gene: TRBV29-1
j_gene: TRBJ2-3

CDR3aa: CASSLGWGTEAFF
v_gene: TRBV27
j_gene: TRBJ1-1

CDR3aa: CASSPTSGSFYNEQFF
v_gene: TRBV28
j_gene: TRBJ2-1

CDR3aa: CASRALAGIQETQYF
v_gene: TRBV11-1
j_gene: TRBJ2-5

CDR3aa: CASSLLRSSYEQYF
v_gene: TRBV27
j_gene: TRBJ2-7

CDR3aa: CATGSGTYNEQFF
v_gene: TRBV24-1
j_gene: TRBJ2-1

CDR3aa: CASSLRSWNTEAFF
v_gene: TRBV7-8
j_gene: TRBJ1-1

CDR3aa: CASSLSTQQSSGANVLTF
v_gene: TRBV5-1
j_gene: TRBJ2-6

CDR3aa: CASSLLSGSLNQPQHF
v_gene: TRBV28
j_gene: TRBJ1-5

CDR3aa: CASSGGLDNSPLHF
v_gene: TRBV5-1
j_gene: TRBJ1-6

CDR3aa: CASSLLPPGSTDTQYF
v_gene: TRBV5-1
j_gene: TRBJ2-3

CDR3aa: CASSSLRGTPNQPQHF
v_gene: TRBV6-2/TRBV6-3
j_gene: TRBJ1-5

CDR3aa: CSARVIGRNVEQFF
v_gene: TRBV20-1
j_gene: TRBJ2-1

CDR3aa: CSATGTGGFSPLHF
v_gene: TRBV20-1
j_gene: TRBJ1-6

CDR3aa: CASSLRQLQETQYF
v_gene: TRBV5-1
j_gene: TRBJ2-5

CDR3aa: CSARVWGNEQFF
v_gene: TRBV20-1
j_gene: TRBJ2-1

CDR3aa: CASSETVGRNTEAFF
v_gene: TRBV2
j_gene: TRBJ1-1

CDR3aa: CASSPGQGAYEKLFF
v_gene: TRBV27
j_gene: TRBJ1-4

CDR3aa: CASSTSGLWAFF
v_gene: TRBV2
j_gene: TRBJ1-1

CDR3aa: CSVPTAGGPYNEQFF
v_gene: TRBV29-1
j_gene: TRBJ2-1

CDR3aa: CASSLARTSGIGEQFF
v_gene: TRBV7-2
j_gene: TRBJ2-1

CDR3aa: CAWSPYNANTGELFF
v_gene: TRBV30
j_gene: TRBJ2-2

CDR3aa: CAIKRTDTQYF
v_gene: TRBV10-3
j_gene: TRBJ2-3

CDR3aa: CASSLAGATSYEQYF
v_gene: TRBV28
j_gene: TRBJ2-7

CDR3aa: CASSQAGTGTEAFF
v_gene: TRBV4-3
j_gene: TRBJ1-1

CDR3aa: CASRGALGNEQFF
v_gene: TRBV12-3/TRBV12-4
j_gene: TRBJ2-1

CDR3aa: CASRVDRSYGYTF
v_gene: TRBV6-6
j_gene: TRBJ1-2

CDR3aa: CATKTGGRTEAFF
v_gene: TRBV10-3
j_gene: TRBJ1-1

CDR3aa: CAVGGRTDTQYF
v_gene: TRBV12-3/TRBV12-4
j_gene: TRBJ2-3

CDR3aa: CAISDPGQGVYEQYF
v_gene: TRBV10-3
j_gene: TRBJ2-7

CDR3aa: CASSSMTGIYEQYF
v_gene: TRBV7-2
j_gene: TRBJ2-7

CDR3aa: CTSRGQGVNGYTF
v_gene: TRBV27
j_gene: TRBJ1-2

CDR3aa: CSASSGANVLTF
v_gene: TRBV20-1
j_gene: TRBJ2-6

CDR3aa: CASSERRGDSPLHF
v_gene: TRBV9
j_gene: TRBJ1-6

CDR3aa: CASSYSNIGTEQYF
v_gene: TRBV6-5
j_gene: TRBJ2-7

CDR3aa: CSAPGLAGVGTDTQYF
v_gene: TRBV20-1
j_gene: TRBJ2-3

CDR3aa: CASSPQGQGPLSSGNTIYF
v_gene: TRBV9
j_gene: TRBJ1-3

CDR3aa: CASLSLGAGELFF
v_gene: TRBV27
j_gene: TRBJ2-2

CDR3aa: CASSRAGVPYEQYF
v_gene: TRBV6-4
j_gene: TRBJ2-7

CDR3aa: CASSLVTGATEAFF
v_gene: TRBV7-9
j_gene: TRBJ1-1

CDR3aa: CATARTNYNEQFF
v_gene: TRBV7-3
j_gene: TRBJ2-1

CDR3aa: CSASPRDGRYEQYF
v_gene: TRBV20-1
j_gene: TRBJ2-7

CDR3aa: CASSYDTGAAEAFF
v_gene: TRBV6-5
j_gene: TRBJ1-1

CDR3aa: CASSPRTARETQYF
v_gene: TRBV7-2
j_gene: TRBJ2-5

CDR3aa: CATSEGVGYYEQYF
v_gene: TRBV28
j_gene: TRBJ2-7

CDR3aa: CASSTTGTGLYEQYF
v_gene: TRBV5-1
j_gene: TRBJ2-7

CDR3aa: CASSHPTGGSYNEQFF
v_gene: TRBV28
j_gene: TRBJ2-1

CDR3aa: CASSWRDRGHGNQPQHF
v_gene: TRBV27
j_gene: TRBJ1-5

CDR3aa: CASSLGTAETQYF
v_gene: TRBV5-6
j_gene: TRBJ2-5

CDR3aa: CASSWGSSGDTDTQYF
v_gene: TRBV5-1
j_gene: TRBJ2-3

CDR3aa: CASSLTSGTEAFF
v_gene: TRBV27
j_gene: TRBJ1-1